These 14 T cell receptor beta chains share one sample of origin, sequenced in a study of tumor-infiltrating lymphocytes in primary liver carcinoma. The study extracted blood RNA from unsorted whole blood and also extracted germline DNA. TCR beta cDNA was made from around 460 ng total RNA with a constant-region primer. Researchers made the TCR beta libraries by running three nested multiplex PCR rounds with slightly modified ARM-PCR. The first two PCR rounds used TRBV1-TRBV30 forward primers with a C-beta reverse primer, roughly 11 cycles each. TCRdb reprocessed the multiplex PCR reads with MiXCR, giving one entry per CDR3 protein. The table includes 300,000 to 400,000 distinct CDR3 sequences, 65% detected once. The sequenced sample was peripheral blood. These receptors originate from a man aged 35 to 55 with primary liver carcinoma and hepatitis B virus infection.

Regarding this clonotype: This may be a read error: a much more frequent sequence differs by one nucleotide. The chain is built from TRBV6-5 and TRBJ1-4; 7 positions agree with TRBD1. The CDR3 runs to 15 residues. In germline, CDR1 is MNHEY, CDR2 SVGAGI. The CDR3 is CASGYVRGTNEKLFF. CDR3 coding DNA: TGTGCCAGCGGTTACGTCAGGGGGACTAATGAAAAACTGTTTTTT.

This clonotype was observed a few times. V is TRBV6-2 or TRBV6-3 and J is TRBJ2-3; D uncertain. The CDR3 sequence is 15 residues long. Germline-derived CDR1 and CDR2 are MNHEY and SVGEGT. Trimming left V 1 base short and J 2 bases short, with 10 bases between. The CDR3 region is CASSYYAPATDTQYF. The CDR3 bases are TGTGCCAGCAGTTACTATGCACCAGCCACAGATACGCAGTATTTT.

J is TRBJ1-5 and V is TRBV29-1; no reliable D call. CDR1 and CDR2 (germline): SQVTM, ANQGSEA. The CDR3 is made up of 12 amino acids. The V and J ends lost 6 bases and 0 bases respectively, with 6 bases between them. CDR3 DNA: TGCAGCGTGCGGGATAGCAATCAGCCCCAGCATTTT. It is translated as CSVRDSNQPQHF.

Concerning this clonotype: Relative to the germline gene, one junction end is altered; a read error may explain this. The chain uses TRBV12-3 or TRBV12-4 and TRBJ2-3; D is ambiguous. The length of the CDR3 is 14 residues. The CDR3 here is CSSSLQETTDTQYF. CDR3 coding DNA: TGTTCCAGCAGTTTGCAGGAGACCACAGATACGCAGTATTTT.

The V call is TRBV6-1, the J call TRBJ1-5; no clear D. CDR3 length: 12 amino acids. Trimming shortened V by 10 bases and J by 10 bases, and 17 bases separated the two germline ends. CDR1 is MNHNS and CDR2 is SASEGT in the germline V gene. CDR3 residues: CAIREVGQPQHF. DNA for the CDR3: TGTGCCATAAGGGAGGTCGGCCAACCCCAGCATTTT.

To note about this clonotype: A much bigger clone sits one base away, suggesting this may be a read error. The chain is built from TRBV4-1 and TRBJ1-5; the D gene is possibly TRBD1 (6 bases). Looked up from germline, CDR1 is MGHRA and CDR2 is YSYEKL. CDR3 size: 15 residues. The CDR3 loop is CASSQGQGSNRPQHF. As DNA, the CDR3 is TGCGCCAGCAGCCAAGGGCAGGGGAGCAATCGGCCCCAGCATTTT.

In its sample, this clonotype was seen a few times. J is TRBJ2-7 and V is TRBV20-1, with 11 bases lining up with TRBD2. V gave up 1 base and J gave up 5 bases; unmatched junction bases: 4. The CDR3 has 14 residues. Germline V gene data show CDR1 as DFQATT and CDR2 as SNEGSKA (reference sequence). CDR3 bases: TGCAGTGCTAGAGTAGCGGGAGGGAACCACGAGCAGTACTTC. Protein product: CSARVAGGNHEQYF.

Only a few counts were recorded for this clonotype. The chain couples TRBV5-1 to TRBJ1-2; D gene ambiguous. There are 13 residues in the CDR3. Germline V gene data show CDR1 as SGHRS and CDR2 as YFSETQ. Between the trimmed V and J ends, which lost 0 bases and 1 base, there was a span of 4 bases. The chain's CDR3 is CASSLEDNYGYTF. CDR3 bases: TGCGCCAGCAGCTTGGAGGATAACTATGGCTACACCTTC.

In DNA, the CDR3 is TGTGCCAGCGGGACTCTCGACACAGATACGCAGTATTTT. This gives the protein CASGTLDTDTQYF. V gene TRBV7-9 combines with J gene TRBJ2-3; maybe TRBD2 (6 bases). Germline CDR1 SEHNR, CDR2 FQNEAQ (reference sequence). CDR3 length equals 13 residues. The V end was cut by 8 bases, the J end by 2 bases, with 11 bases between.

This chain joins TRBV5-4 and TRBJ1-1, with 7 nucleotides matching TRBD1. CDR3 length: 14 residues. J lost 6 bases, V lost 4 bases, and 9 bases had no gene match. The germline V gene has CDR1 SGHNT and CDR2 YYREEE (reference sequence). The CDR3 DNA reads as TGTGCCAGCAGCACAGTACAGGGGAAGGCTGAAGCTTTCTTT. Translated, it gives CASSTVQGKAEAFF. Based on the CDR3 plus reference TRBV5-4 and TRBJ1-1, the full variable domain is ETGVTQSPTHLIKTRGQQVTLRCSSQSGHNTVSWYQQALGQGPQFIFQYYREEENGRGNFPPRFSGLQFPNYSSELNVNALELDDSALYLCASSTVQGKAEAFFGQGTRLTVV.

This clonotype has more than one count but fewer than ten. The chain combines TRBV7-9 with TRBJ2-5; perhaps TRBD2 as D (6 bases). Germline assignment: CDR1 SEHNR and CDR2 FQNEAQ (reference sequence). V lost 2 bases, J lost 3 bases, and 13 bases lay in between. CDR3 size: 15 residues. The CDR3 loop reads CASSLFGGTKETQYF. The CDR3 DNA is TGTGCCAGCAGCTTATTCGGGGGTACTAAAGAGACCCAGTACTTC.

With respect to this clonotype: At one boundary the junction diverges from the germline segment, which might be a read error. V gene TRBV5-5 combines with J gene TRBJ2-1; TRBD1 or TRBD2 may be the D gene (5 bases each). This CDR3 spans 15 amino acids. CDR1 is SGHKS and CDR2 is YYEKEE in the germline V gene (reference sequence). The CDR3 loop is CGSSYRLGEFNDQFF. CDR3 sequence (DNA): TGTGGCAGCAGCTACCGACTGGGGGAATTCAATGATCAGTTCTTC. Full variable domain (outside the CDR3, taken from reference TRBV5-5 and TRBJ2-1): DAGVTQSPTHLIKTRGQQVTLRCSPISGHKSVSWYQQVLGQGPQFIFQYYEKEERGRGNFPDRFSARQFPNYSSELNVNALLLGDSALYLCGSSYRLGEFNDQFFGPGTRLTVL.

A note on this clonotype: This clone may be a read error of a much larger clone one base away. The chain carries TRBV6-5 and TRBJ2-2, with 8 bases identical to TRBD1. The CDR3 has 15 residues. Germline V lookup: CDR1 MNHEY, CDR2 SVGAGI. CDR3 bases: TGTACCACCCGCCGTAGCAGGGGGCAAACCGGGGAGCTGTTTTTT. This translates into CTTRRSRGQTGELFF.

About this clonotype: A junction end diverges from the germline sequence, so it may reflect a read error. The chain links TRBV5-1 to TRBJ2-7, with a weak D call TRBD1 (6 bases). CDR1 SGHRS and CDR2 YFSETQ come from the germline V gene. The CDR3 length is 14 residues. The CDR3 here is CASSLAQGAYKQYF. The CDR3 DNA reads TGCGCCAGCAGCTTGGCACAGGGCGCCTACAAGCAGTACTTC.